The clone carrying this TCR beta chain was found a few times. The antigen remains unidentified. A J-beta primer mix and a sample-barcoded 5' primer were used in a second PCR of about 6 to 12 cycles. Researchers report that a template-switch adaptor with 12 random nucleotides tagged each cDNA molecule. TCRdb itself ran the 5' RACE reads through MiXCR, one entry per CDR3 protein. The sample contains roughly 1.9 million distinct CDR3 sequences, about two fifths of which appear only once. This entry is derived from a study of blood T cells in healthy people across ages. Study findings and constraints: The unknown donor CMV status may have confounded expanded clonotype changes.

The CDR3 totals 13 residues. Deletions cut 2 bases from V and 5 bases from J, with 9 bases between. Per the germline V gene, CDR1 is PRHDT and CDR2 is FYEKMQ (reference sequence). Isolation yielded PBMCs, at least 6 million per sample, in every case. Per sample, no less than 5 micrograms of total RNA were extracted. The TCR was taken from a human donor in good health. The sample taken for sequencing was blood. The chain combines TRBV13 with TRBJ2-5; the D is unclear. The CDR3 is CASSLRGIETQYF. CDR3 bases: TGTGCCAGCAGCTTACGTGGGATCGAGACCCAGTACTTC.